The 12 T cell receptor beta chains given below trace back to one sample, sequenced in a study of cytomegalovirus exposure and HLA in healthy donors. The primer mix had 60 Vbeta and 13 Jbeta primers. Using immunoSEQ multiplex PCR, the repertoire was profiled, and TCRdb retains in-frame clones only, with some absent. The repertoire holds under 300,000 clones, with approximately 91% as singletons. Input material: PBMCs. The receptors shown here come from a girl aged 2-10 years in good health and CMV-seronegative.

The chain employs TRBV30 and TRBJ2-3, with 9 positions matching TRBD2. This CDR3 is built from 13 residues. Germline lookup yields CDR1 GTSNPN and CDR2 SVGIG (reference sequence). After removal of 5 bases from V and 1 base from J, the junction contained 1 base not matched to a gene. CDR3 nucleotide sequence: TGTGCCTGGGAGCGGGGGGGCACAGATACGCAGTATTTT. This translates into CAWERGGTDTQYF.

The chain recombines TRBV29-1 with TRBJ2-1; 8 bases agree with TRBD2. The germline CDR1 and CDR2 sequences are SQVTM and ANQGSEA. The CDR3 runs 13 residues. With 7 bases clipped from V and 7 bases from J, the junction kept 9 bases outside the gene matches. DNA of the CDR3: TGCAGCGGGGAGCGGGGGTCGTGGAATGAGCAGTTCTTC. Its protein product is CSGERGSWNEQFF.

A remark on this clone: The junction departs from germline at one end; a sequencing error may be responsible. CDR3 nucleotide sequence: TGTGCCAGCAGAGGCTCCGGGACTAGCGGGATCCCGGCGGTATTT. Residues: CASRGSGTSGIPAVF. This rearrangement joins TRBV2 to TRBJ2-3; 13 bases fit TRBD2. The germline CDR1 and CDR2 sequences are SNHLY and FYNNEI. This CDR3 is built from 15 residues.

The gene calls are TRBV2 and TRBJ2-1, with D possibly TRBD2 on 6 matching bases. The CDR3 spans 14 residues. Trimming took off 8 bases at V and 0 bases at J, with 11 bases between the two ends. Germline V gene data show CDR1 as SNHLY and CDR2 as FYNNEI. The CDR3 DNA reads as TGTGCCAGCGTGAGCGGGTTCTCCTACAATGAGCAGTTCTTC. The encoded protein is CASVSGFSYNEQFF.

The gene calls are TRBV9 and TRBJ2-5; TRBD1 aligns across 9 bases. This CDR3 has 15 amino acids. V lost 4 bases to trimming and J lost 2 bases; unmatched junction nucleotides: 6. Germline CDR1 SGDLS, CDR2 YYNGEE. The CDR3 loop is CASSPGTGPQETQYF. The CDR3 nucleotides are TGTGCCAGCAGCCCGGGGACAGGGCCACAAGAGACCCAGTACTTC.

The chain couples TRBV7-9 to TRBJ2-7; maybe TRBD1 (5 bases). CDR1 and CDR2 from the germline V gene are SEHNR and FQNEAQ (reference sequence). This CDR3 comprises 18 residues. V dropped 1 base and J dropped 0 bases, with 19 bases sitting between them. CDR3 sequence (DNA): TGTGCCAGCAGCTTAGGAGTTCGGAGACAGAGGAGCTCCTACGAGCAGTACTTC. Its protein product is CASSLGVRRQRSSYEQYF.

The genes are TRBV5-1 and TRBJ2-1, with D possibly being TRBD1 (6 bases). This CDR3 region has 14 residues. Between the trimmed V and J ends, which lost 0 bases and 8 bases, there was a span of 12 bases. Germline CDR1 SGHRS, CDR2 YFSETQ. CDR3 DNA: TGCGCCAGCAGCTTGGACAGGGTCATCGATGAGCAGTTCTTC. It specifies CASSLDRVIDEQFF.

The chain employs TRBV27 and TRBJ2-3; TRBD2 might be the D (7 bases). V was pared by 1 base and J by 3 bases, with 17 bases between. Germline V gene sequence: CDR1 MNHEY, CDR2 SMNVEV (reference sequence). The CDR3 consists of 17 residues. The chain's CDR3 is CASSLWVGGPGTDTQYF. The CDR3, as DNA: TGTGCCAGCAGTTTATGGGTGGGGGGGCCTGGAACAGATACGCAGTATTTT.

This chain links TRBV19 with TRBJ2-2; D is possibly TRBD2 (5 bases). The CDR3 is 15 amino acids. The germline gives CDR1 LNHDA, CDR2 SQIVND (reference sequence). The germline V and J ends were trimmed by 1 base and 0 bases, with 6 bases remaining between them. The CDR3 is CASSIGRPNTGELFF. The CDR3 coding sequence is TGTGCCAGTAGTATAGGGAGGCCGAACACCGGGGAGCTGTTTTTT.

The CDR3 region is CASSQAGQMRGYTF. As DNA, the CDR3 is TGTGCCAGCAGCCAAGCGGGTCAGATGCGAGGCTACACCTTC. This sequence joins TRBV4-2 and TRBJ1-2; D gene ambiguous. Germline lookup yields CDR1 LGHNA and CDR2 YNFKEQ. This CDR3 is built from 14 residues. V gave up 1 base and J gave up 8 bases, with 14 bases separating them.

This clone was recorded a few times. The V call is TRBV5-8, the J call TRBJ2-7, with 10 positions matching TRBD1. This CDR3 comprises 15 residues. The germline CDR1 and CDR2 sequences are SGHTS and YDEGEE. J was trimmed by 3 bases and V by 6 bases; bases with no gene match: 9. CDR3 protein: CASTLSGQGYYEQYF. Written as DNA, the CDR3 is TGTGCCAGCACCTTATCGGGACAGGGGTACTACGAGCAGTACTTC. The full variable domain, rest sourced from reference TRBV5-8 and TRBJ2-7, is EAGVTQSPTHLIKTRGQQATLRCSPISGHTSVYWYQQALGLGLQFLLWYDEGEERNRGNFPPRFSGRQFPNYSSELNVNALELEDSALYLCASTLSGQGYYEQYFGPGTRLTVT.

The V gene is TRBV6-6, the J gene TRBJ2-6; D may be TRBD2 (5 bases). Germline CDR1 reads MNHNY; CDR2 reads SVGAGI (reference sequence). Trimming pared 7 bases from V and 0 bases from J, leaving 10 bases between. The CDR3 sequence is 15 residues long. In nucleotides, the CDR3 is TGTGCCAGCACCGTTACTAGCTCTGGGGCCAACGTCCTGACTTTC. It specifies CASTVTSSGANVLTF.